These 21 T cell receptor beta chains share one sample of origin, sequenced in a study of T-cell reconstitution after alpha-beta-depleted transplantation in children. Preparation of the TCRbeta library used unique molecular identifiers. Each CDR3 protein gets one entry after TCRdb re-called the PCR reads with MiXCR. The sample consists of about a million distinct CDR3 sequences, around 30% of them appearing once. Sequences were derived from PBMCs, mostly from graft donor cells, sampled 360 days after TCRalphabeta/CD19-depleted stem cell transplant. The receptors originated from a boy under three years old who had a stem cell transplant for SCID, so the T cells may come from the graft donor.

The chain combines TRBV4-2 with TRBJ2-5, with 10 bases lining up with TRBD2. The CDR3 has 16 residues. After removal of 3 bases from V and 5 bases from J, the junction contained 9 bases not matched to a gene. The germline V gene has CDR1 LGHNA and CDR2 YNFKEQ. CDR3 residues: CASSHRERGGYETQYF. The CDR3 coding sequence is TGTGCCAGCAGCCACCGGGAGCGGGGGGGCTATGAGACCCAGTACTTC.

This clonotype was observed a handful of times. The rearrangement links TRBV20-1 to TRBJ2-3, with TRBD1 as a possible D gene (6 bases). The CDR3 sequence is 15 residues long. CDR1 DFQATT and CDR2 SNEGSKA come from the germline V gene (reference sequence). V was shortened by 5 bases and J by 2 bases, with 17 bases between the two germline ends. The CDR3 DNA follows: TGCAGTGCTGGGACGGGCCAGGGGTTCACAGATACGCAGTATTTT. Translation: CSAGTGQGFTDTQYF.

There are a few counts of this clonotype. The rearrangement uses TRBV6-2 or TRBV6-3 and TRBJ1-5; D not certain. Per germline, CDR1 MNHEY and CDR2 SVGEGT. The V end was cut by 6 bases, the J end by 7 bases, with 13 bases between. The CDR3 consists of 13 residues. The CDR3, as DNA: TGTGCCAGCAGACCCCAGCGAGGACAGCCCCAGCATTTT. Protein: CASRPQRGQPQHF.

V and J are TRBV5-1 and TRBJ2-3; unclear D gene. Germline V gene data show CDR1 as SGHRS and CDR2 as YFSETQ. The CDR3 consists of 14 residues. V lost 4 bases, J lost 4 bases, and 13 bases lay in between. The CDR3 DNA follows: TGCGCCAGCAGCCTCAGACCTGGTCCAGATACGCAGTATTTT. Its protein is CASSLRPGPDTQYF. Full variable domain (missing parts from reference TRBV5-1 and TRBJ2-3): KAGVTQTPRYLIKTRGQQVTLSCSPISGHRSVSWYQQTPGQGLQFLFEYFSETQRNKGNFPGRFSGRQFSNSRSEMNVSTLELGDSALYLCASSLRPGPDTQYFGPGTRLTVL.

V and J are TRBV20-1 and TRBJ2-7; D is perhaps TRBD1 or TRBD2 (7 bases each). From germline, CDR1 is DFQATT and CDR2 SNEGSKA (reference sequence). The CDR3 has 15 amino acids. V was clipped by 1 base and J by 4 bases, with 17 bases between them. The CDR3 sequence is CSARVQGGGVYEQYF. The CDR3 DNA reads TGCAGTGCTAGAGTCCAGGGGGGGGGTGTGTACGAGCAGTACTTC.

J is TRBJ1-5 and V is TRBV6-1; TRBD1 matches at 8 bases. This CDR3 spans 16 amino acids. The ends lost 4 bases at V and 3 bases at J; junction bases unmatched: 8. Germline loops: CDR1 MNHNS, CDR2 SASEGT. The CDR3: CASSATTGQVNQPQHF. CDR3 DNA: TGTGCCAGCAGTGCCACGACGGGACAGGTCAATCAGCCCCAGCATTTT.

The chain combines TRBV28 with TRBJ2-7, with TRBD1 matching 7 bases. Unmatched junction bases numbered 14, after V lost 6 bases and J lost 3 bases. The CDR3 extends over 16 amino acids. Germline lookup yields CDR1 MDHEN and CDR2 SYDVKM. This CDR3 is CASSLIQGVPVYEQYF. The CDR3, as DNA: TGTGCCAGCAGCCTTATTCAGGGGGTCCCTGTCTACGAGCAGTACTTC.

This clonotype was counted many times. CDR3 sequence reads: CSARGKSLEAFF. Written as DNA, the CDR3 is TGCAGTGCTAGAGGAAAGAGCCTTGAAGCTTTCTTT. The chain links TRBV20-1 to TRBJ1-1; D gene uncertain. The ends were cut back, 1 base at V and 7 bases at J, with 10 bases in the middle. The CDR3 is 12 residues long. Germline V CDR1 and CDR2: DFQATT, SNEGSKA (reference sequence).

This clonotype has only a few counts. The chain recombines TRBV15 with TRBJ1-3; D remains ambiguous. This CDR3 has 13 amino acids. Germline assignment: CDR1 LNHNV and CDR2 YYDKDF (reference sequence). Trimming pared 0 bases from V and 10 bases from J, leaving 10 bases between. The CDR3 nucleotides read TGTGCCACCAGCAGAGATCCCAGCGGGACCATATATTTT. Encoded protein: CATSRDPSGTIYF.

V and J are TRBV5-5 and TRBJ1-1; 8 bases are shared with TRBD1. Germline CDR1 SGHKS, CDR2 YYEKEE (reference sequence). J lost 0 bases, V lost 4 bases, and 5 bases had no gene match. The CDR3 contains 15 residues. Here the CDR3 reads CASSRMTGVNTEAFF. In DNA form, the CDR3 reads TGTGCCAGCAGCCGGATGACAGGGGTGAACACTGAAGCTTTCTTT. The entire variable domain, with the rest obtained from reference TRBV5-5 and TRBJ1-1, is as follows: DAGVTQSPTHLIKTRGQQVTLRCSPISGHKSVSWYQQVLGQGPQFIFQYYEKEERGRGNFPDRFSARQFPNYSSELNVNALLLGDSALYLCASSRMTGVNTEAFFGQGTRLTVV.

This clonotype has more than one count but fewer than ten. The chain has TRBV4-1 and TRBJ1-2; D is unresolved. The length of the CDR3 is 16 residues. Germline CDR1 MGHRA, CDR2 YSYEKL. Trimming left V 0 bases short and J 4 bases short, with 15 bases between. The CDR3 loop is CASSQDHSALGYGYTF. CDR3 nucleotide sequence: TGCGCCAGCAGCCAAGATCATAGTGCCCTGGGCTATGGCTACACCTTC.

The CDR3 region is CASLYRGLVTEAFF. In DNA form, the CDR3 reads TGTGCCAGTCTATACAGGGGGCTCGTCACTGAAGCTTTCTTT. The gene calls are TRBV2 and TRBJ1-1; 9 bases align to TRBD1. V lost 9 bases to trimming and J lost 4 bases; unmatched junction nucleotides: 9. The CDR3 is made up of 14 amino acids. CDR1 and CDR2 from the germline V gene are SNHLY and FYNNEI.

The table lists this clonotype with many counts. This chain joins TRBV20-1 and TRBJ2-3, with a weak D call TRBD1 (5 bases). The CDR3 spans 16 residues. The germline V gene has CDR1 DFQATT and CDR2 SNEGSKA (reference sequence). Between the trimmed V and J ends, which lost 3 bases and 2 bases, there was a span of 18 bases. The CDR3 nucleotides read TGCAGTGCTAGTTCCCGCCAGGGTTCCCCCACAGATACGCAGTATTTT. Translation gives CSASSRQGSPTDTQYF.

This clonotype was recorded only once. J is TRBJ1-1 and V is TRBV12-3 or TRBV12-4; 8 positions agree with TRBD1. J lost 5 bases, V lost 5 bases, and 7 bases had no gene match. This CDR3 contains 14 residues. Here the CDR3 DNA reads TGTGCCAGCAGTGAGGACAGGGTTGGAACTGAAGCTTTCTTT. Amino acid sequence: CASSEDRVGTEAFF.

The rearrangement links TRBV7-2 to TRBJ2-5; the match to TRBD2 covers 7 bases. CDR1 is SGHTA, CDR2 FQGNSA, per germline. The CDR3 consists of 15 residues. J was trimmed by 1 base and V by 2 bases; bases with no gene match: 4. For the CDR3, the DNA is TGTGCCAGCAGCTTATCCGGGACTACCCAAGAGACCCAGTACTTC. The encoded protein is CASSLSGTTQETQYF.

The chain's CDR3 is CASSPDRDREGQPQHF. DNA for the CDR3: TGTGCCAGCAGCCCTGACCGGGACAGGGAAGGTCAGCCCCAGCATTTT. V is TRBV7-8 and J is TRBJ1-5, with 9 bases fitting TRBD1. The CDR3 extends over 16 amino acids. V lost 5 bases to trimming and J lost 6 bases; unmatched junction nucleotides: 11. Germline CDR1 and CDR2: SGHVS and FQNEAQ.

This clonotype was detected a few times. The CDR3 DNA sequence: TGCAGTGCTAGACAGGGGGCTGAAGCTTTCTTT. Its protein product is CSARQGAEAFF. This chain joins TRBV20-1 and TRBJ1-1, with 7 bases matching TRBD1. Per germline, CDR1 DFQATT and CDR2 SNEGSKA (reference sequence). V dropped 2 bases and J dropped 6; count of bases not matched to a gene: 0. The CDR3 extends over 11 amino acids.

The chain uses TRBV4-2 and TRBJ2-3; the D is unclear. The CDR3 loop spans 14 amino acids. The germline gives CDR1 LGHNA, CDR2 YNFKEQ. V was pared by 7 bases and J by 1 base, with 12 bases between. The CDR3 nucleotides read TGTGCCAGCACCCGGAAGGTTGGCACAGATACGCAGTATTTT. The encoded protein is CASTRKVGTDTQYF.

V is TRBV11-2 and J is TRBJ2-1, with no clear D. This CDR3 has 14 residues. Germline V gene data show CDR1 as SGHAT and CDR2 as FQNNGV. The germline V and J ends were trimmed by 1 base and 4 bases, with 8 bases remaining between them. The CDR3 DNA reads as TGTGCCAGCAGCTTAGGTTCCCAGTACAATGAGCAGTTCTTC. Translating gives CASSLGSQYNEQFF.

The V gene is TRBV6-1, the J gene TRBJ2-2, with 7 bases fitting TRBD1. This CDR3 has 14 amino acids. The germline gives CDR1 MNHNS, CDR2 SASEGT. V lost 6 bases, J lost 5 bases, and 6 bases stayed unmatched. Written as DNA, the CDR3 is TGTGCCAGCAGGTCTCCAGGGGGTACCGGGGAGCTGTTTTTT. Its translation: CASRSPGGTGELFF.

The CDR3 coding sequence is TGTGCCAGCAGCGTAGGTATCTTTGGGACAGGGGGTAATACTGAAGCTTTCTTT. Translated: CASSVGIFGTGGNTEAFF. The rearrangement uses TRBV9 and TRBJ1-1; 11 bases map to TRBD1. Germline values: CDR1 SGDLS, CDR2 YYNGEE. The length of the CDR3 is 18 residues. J lost 5 bases, V lost 0 bases, and 12 bases had no gene match. Looking up the rest from reference TRBV9 and TRBJ1-1 gives the full variable domain: DSGVTQTPKHLITATGQRVTLRCSPRSGDLSVYWYQQSLDQGLQFLIQYYNGEERAKGNILERFSAQQFPDLHSELNLSSLELGDSALYFCASSVGIFGTGGNTEAFFGQGTRLTVV.